Below, 28 T cell receptor beta chains from the same sample are listed, as sequenced in a study of cytomegalovirus exposure and HLA in healthy donors. 60 Vbeta and 13 Jbeta primers were used in PCR. Generated by immunoSEQ multiplex PCR, the TCRdb table keeps only in-frame clones and is missing some. Among 300,000 or so clones listed, just under 85% were seen once. The specimen was PBMCs. The source of these receptors is a middle-aged woman in good health and CMV-seropositive.

This clone was found once. The rearrangement uses TRBV7-3 and TRBJ1-4; TRBD1 is a possible D gene (5 bases). The CDR3 runs to 13 residues. The germline CDR1 and CDR2 sequences are SGHTA and FQGTGA. Deletions cut 3 bases from V and 7 bases from J, with 9 bases between. The CDR3 protein is CASSLYGGEKLFF. The CDR3 coding sequence is TGTGCCAGCAGCTTGTACGGGGGTGAAAAACTGTTTTTT.

This rearrangement joins TRBV2 to TRBJ2-1, with a weak D call TRBD1 (6 bases). This CDR3 has 14 amino acids. Per germline, CDR1 SNHLY and CDR2 FYNNEI. The V end was cut by 7 bases, the J end by 1 base, with 11 bases between. The CDR3, as DNA: TGTGCCAGCATGGACAGAATGTCCTACAATGAGCAGTTCTTC. This sequence encodes CASMDRMSYNEQFF.

The gene calls are TRBV27 and TRBJ2-7, with 7 nucleotides matching TRBD1. The CDR3 has 16 amino acids. With V trimmed by 5 bases and J by 3 bases, 13 bases remained unmatched. CDR1 is MNHEY, CDR2 SMNVEV, per germline (reference sequence). CDR3 nucleotides: TGTGCCAGCAGTCTAACTTCAGGGGGTAGGATCTACGAGCAGTACTTC. Its protein is CASSLTSGGRIYEQYF.

The CDR3 DNA sequence: TGTGCCAGCAGTTTTCAGGGACAGGAGGCTGGGTACTTC. It codes for CASSFQGQEAGYF. The V call is TRBV28, the J call TRBJ2-7; 8 nucleotides align to TRBD1. This CDR3 is 13 amino acids long. Losses at the gene ends were 3 bases for V and 12 bases for J; bases not matched to a gene: 10. Germline CDR1 MDHEN, CDR2 SYDVKM.

The chain uses TRBV5-1 and TRBJ2-1; 13 bases are a match to TRBD2. The CDR3 length is 18 residues. CDR1 and CDR2 (germline): SGHRS, YFSETQ. V shed 4 bases, J shed 8 bases, and the junction held 15 bases outside the gene matches. The CDR3 coding sequence is TGCGCCAGCAGCCGCCCCGGGACTAGCGGGGCCGGAGGGGATGAGCAGTTCTTC. Amino acids: CASSRPGTSGAGGDEQFF.

V and J are TRBV7-3 and TRBJ2-5; possibly TRBD1 for D (5 bases). V lost 5 bases to trimming and J lost 2 bases, with 12 bases between them. This CDR3 region has 14 residues. Germline V gene data show CDR1 as SGHTA and CDR2 as FQGTGA. CDR3 in amino acids: CASSLLAGQETQYF. The CDR3 DNA reads TGTGCCAGCAGCCTGCTTGCAGGGCAAGAGACCCAGTACTTC.

This clone has just a few counts. The chain is built from TRBV19 and TRBJ1-1; 8 bases match TRBD1. Germline lookup yields CDR1 LNHDA and CDR2 SQIVND (reference sequence). The CDR3 contains 15 residues. The trim removed 3 bases at V and 4 bases at J, leaving 7 bases unmatched. Written as DNA, the CDR3 is TGTGCCAGTAGTATTGACAGGGGTTGGGTCACTGAAGCTTTCTTT. It codes for CASSIDRGWVTEAFF.

This chain links TRBV5-4 with TRBJ1-2; 7 bases match TRBD1. Unmatched junction bases numbered 4, after V lost 2 bases and J lost 3 bases. Looked up from germline, CDR1 is SGHNT and CDR2 is YYREEE (reference sequence). The CDR3 is made up of 14 amino acids. In DNA form, the CDR3 reads TGTGCCAGCAGCTTAATAACAGGGGACTATGGCTACACCTTC. Encoded protein: CASSLITGDYGYTF.

J is TRBJ1-2 and V is TRBV4-3, with D uncertain. The CDR3 covers 16 residues. V dropped 0 bases and J dropped 4 bases, with 15 bases sitting between them. Per germline, CDR1 LGHNA and CDR2 YSLEER. CDR3 amino acids: CASSQELAGRPYGYTF. CDR3 sequence (DNA): TGCGCCAGCAGCCAAGAACTAGCCGGACGACCCTATGGCTACACCTTC.

The chain combines TRBV6-5 with TRBJ2-2; the match to TRBD1 covers 8 bases. V gave up 6 bases and J gave up 5 bases; unmatched junction bases: 2. Germline assignment: CDR1 MNHEY and CDR2 SVGAGI. CDR3 length: 13 residues. In DNA, the CDR3 is TGTGCCAGCAGCCGGGACAGGACCGGGGAGCTGTTTTTT. Its protein product is CASSRDRTGELFF.

This clone was seen once. The gene calls are TRBV4-1 and TRBJ2-7, with a weak D call TRBD2 (6 bases). Between the trimmed V and J ends, which lost 0 bases and 1 base, there was a span of 22 bases. This CDR3 region has 19 residues. The germline CDR1 and CDR2 sequences are MGHRA and YSYEKL. DNA of the CDR3: TGCGCCAGCAGCCAAGATCTGGCGAATAGGGGAGGAAATTCCTACGAGCAGTACTTC. Encoded protein: CASSQDLANRGGNSYEQYF.

V and J are TRBV5-6 and TRBJ2-7; 7 nucleotides agree with TRBD2. The ends lost 5 bases at V and 0 bases at J; junction bases unmatched: 8. This CDR3 contains 15 residues. Germline V gives CDR1 SGHDT, CDR2 YYEEEE. CDR3 coding DNA: TGTGCCAGCAGGGGGCTAGCGGAGAGCTCCTACGAGCAGTACTTC. It is translated as CASRGLAESSYEQYF.

This chain uses TRBV6-5 with TRBJ1-2, with D possibly matching TRBD1 (5 bases). Germline lookup yields CDR1 MNHEY and CDR2 SVGAGI. This CDR3 has 15 residues. Trimming took off 0 bases at V and 4 bases at J, with 12 bases between the two ends. CDR3: CASSYSTGGVYGYTF. Here the CDR3 DNA reads TGTGCCAGCAGTTACTCAACGGGGGGGGTCTATGGCTACACCTTC.

The rearrangement uses TRBV9 and TRBJ1-3; 7 bases are shared with TRBD1. The CDR3 loop spans 16 amino acids. The germline CDR1 and CDR2 sequences are SGDLS and YYNGEE. The trim removed 0 bases at V and 4 bases at J, leaving 7 bases unmatched. DNA of the CDR3: TGTGCCAGCAGCGTAGATCCAGGGGGAGAGGGAAACACCATATATTTT. Translated: CASSVDPGGEGNTIYF.

The chain combines TRBV5-1 with TRBJ2-1, with 12 bases matching TRBD2. Germline-derived CDR1 and CDR2 are SGHRS and YFSETQ. V lost 4 bases and J lost 10; bases outside the gene matches: 9. The CDR3 length is 15 residues. CDR3 DNA sequence: TGCGCCAGCAGCCTGACTAGCGGGAGTGTAGGGGAGCAGTTCTTC. Protein product: CASSLTSGSVGEQFF.

This clone has more than one count but fewer than ten. V and J are TRBV11-1 and TRBJ2-7, with 7 bases matching TRBD1. The germline CDR1 and CDR2 sequences are SGHAT and FQDESV (reference sequence). The V and J ends lost 3 bases and 5 bases, in that order; junction bases with no gene match: 1. This CDR3 is built from 12 residues. CDR3 nucleotide sequence: TGTGCCAGCAGCTTGGACAGGAACGAGCAGTACTTC. It is translated as CASSLDRNEQYF.

CDR3 nucleotides: TGTGCCAGCAGCTTAACGGGTGGACTCTACAATGAGCAGTTCTTC. Translation gives CASSLTGGLYNEQFF. J is TRBJ2-1 and V is TRBV7-6, with D possibly matching TRBD2 (5 bases). V lost 2 bases, J lost 3 bases, and 11 bases lay in between. The length of the CDR3 is 15 residues. The germline gives CDR1 SGHVS, CDR2 FNYEAQ.

The rearrangement joins TRBV27 to TRBJ2-3; the D gene is possibly TRBD1 (6 bases). Germline assignment: CDR1 MNHEY and CDR2 SMNVEV (reference sequence). Deletions cut 7 bases from V and 3 bases from J, with 17 bases between. The CDR3 extends over 15 amino acids. The CDR3 sequence: CASNTLGGITDTQYF. The CDR3 nucleotides read TGTGCCAGCAACACTTTAGGGGGAATAACAGATACGCAGTATTTT.

The V gene is TRBV6-5, the J gene TRBJ2-2; D is ambiguous. This CDR3 region has 14 residues. In germline, CDR1 is MNHEY, CDR2 SVGAGI. V lost 0 bases to trimming and J lost 7 bases, with 9 bases between them. CDR3 nucleotide sequence: TGTGCCAGCAGTTACTCCATGGTCGGCGGGGAGCTGTTTTTT. Translated, it gives CASSYSMVGGELFF.

V and J are TRBV7-6 and TRBJ2-7; TRBD1 matches 8 bases. Unmatched junction bases numbered 8, after V lost 2 bases and J lost 5 bases. Per germline, CDR1 SGHVS and CDR2 FNYEAQ. The CDR3 sequence is 15 residues long. The CDR3 spells CASSLQAQGVHEQYF. The DNA of the CDR3 is TGTGCCAGCAGCTTACAGGCACAGGGGGTCCACGAGCAGTACTTC.

The chain joins TRBV4-2 to TRBJ1-3, with D possibly being TRBD1 (5 bases). Germline CDR1 reads LGHNA; CDR2 reads YNFKEQ. The V end was cut by 2 bases, the J end by 2 bases, with 16 bases between. The length of the CDR3 is 17 residues. In DNA, the CDR3 is TGTGCCAGCAGCCAATACACAGGCTCGGGGGCTGGAAACACCATATATTTT. Amino acids: CASSQYTGSGAGNTIYF.

The rearrangement joins TRBV10-2 to TRBJ1-2; possibly TRBD1 for D (5 bases). The V gene lost 0 bases and the J gene lost 7 bases, with 18 bases spanning the gap. The CDR3 covers 16 residues. Per the germline V gene, CDR1 is WSHSY and CDR2 is SAAADI. CDR3 in DNA: TGCGCCAGCAGTGAGTCATTTCGTGGACACCTGGGTGGCTACACCTTC. Translating it yields CASSESFRGHLGGYTF.

This rearrangement joins TRBV4-2 to TRBJ1-1; 7 nucleotides agree with TRBD1. Germline trimming cut 0 bases from V and 3 bases from J; bases unmatched to any gene: 10. The V gene's germline CDR1 is LGHNA and CDR2 YNFKEQ. The CDR3 has 17 amino acids. In nucleotides, the CDR3 is TGTGCCAGCAGCCAAGATCCAGCGACAGGGAGGTACACTGAAGCTTTCTTT. This sequence encodes CASSQDPATGRYTEAFF.

The chain joins TRBV5-1 to TRBJ2-7; perhaps TRBD1 as D (7 bases). Deletions cut 7 bases from V and 5 bases from J, with 19 bases between. The germline CDR1 and CDR2 sequences are SGHRS and YFSETQ. The CDR3 runs 14 residues. The chain's CDR3 is CASGNAGQIHEQYF. As DNA, the CDR3 is TGCGCCAGCGGAAATGCGGGACAGATCCACGAGCAGTACTTC.

This chain links TRBV5-1 with TRBJ2-1; 10 bases fit TRBD2. J lost 5 bases, V lost 5 bases, and 7 bases had no gene match. The CDR3 is made up of 15 amino acids. In germline, CDR1 is SGHRS, CDR2 YFSETQ. The CDR3, as DNA: TGCGCCAGCAGTGACGGACTAGCGGCTAACAATGAGCAGTTCTTC. Translated: CASSDGLAANNEQFF. Together with reference TRBV5-1 and TRBJ2-1, the CDR3 gives the full variable domain: KAGVTQTPRYLIKTRGQQVTLSCSPISGHRSVSWYQQTPGQGLQFLFEYFSETQRNKGNFPGRFSGRQFSNSRSEMNVSTLELGDSALYLCASSDGLAANNEQFFGPGTRLTVL.

The chain combines TRBV4-3 with TRBJ2-3; D is possibly TRBD1 (5 bases). CDR1 is LGHNA, CDR2 YSLEER, per germline. V dropped 2 bases and J dropped 3 bases, with 15 bases sitting between them. This CDR3 has 16 amino acids. CDR3: CASSQKVVTATDTQYF. Written as DNA, the CDR3 is TGCGCCAGCAGCCAAAAGGTCGTGACAGCTACAGATACGCAGTATTTT.

The chain is built from TRBV19 and TRBJ2-3; 7 nucleotides agree with TRBD1. The trim removed 4 bases at V and 4 bases at J, leaving 2 bases unmatched. Germline CDR1 LNHDA, CDR2 SQIVND (reference sequence). The length of the CDR3 is 13 residues. CDR3 coding DNA: TGTGCCAGTAGTAACAGGGGAGCAGATACGCAGTATTTT. It codes for CASSNRGADTQYF.

This chain joins TRBV7-9 and TRBJ1-1, with D unclear. The CDR3 extends over 13 amino acids. Germline CDR1 reads SEHNR; CDR2 reads FQNEAQ (reference sequence). Trimming took 1 base from V and 6 from J, leaving 9 bases between them. This CDR3 reads CASSLEERSEAFF. CDR3 nucleotide sequence: TGTGCCAGCAGCTTAGAGGAGCGGTCTGAAGCTTTCTTT.